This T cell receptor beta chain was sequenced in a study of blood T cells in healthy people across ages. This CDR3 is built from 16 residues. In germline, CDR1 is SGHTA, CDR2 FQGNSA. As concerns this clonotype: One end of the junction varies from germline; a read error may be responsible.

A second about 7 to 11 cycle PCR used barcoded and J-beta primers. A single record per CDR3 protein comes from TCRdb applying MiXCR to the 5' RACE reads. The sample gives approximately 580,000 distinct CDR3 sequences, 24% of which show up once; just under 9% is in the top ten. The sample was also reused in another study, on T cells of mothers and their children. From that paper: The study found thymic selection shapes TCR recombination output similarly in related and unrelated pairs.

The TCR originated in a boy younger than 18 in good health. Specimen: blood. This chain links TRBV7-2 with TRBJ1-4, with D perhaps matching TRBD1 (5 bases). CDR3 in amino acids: CASTLLGGVGEEKLFF. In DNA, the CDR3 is TGTGCCAGCACCTTACTAGGAGGTGTGGGGGAGGAAAAACTGTTTTTT.